What follows are 10 T cell receptor beta chains derived from one specimen sequenced in a study of OX40 agonist ivuxolimab in advanced cancers. TCRdb keeps only in-frame clones here, not all; method: immunoSEQ multiplex PCR. The sample has tens of thousands of clones; about 94% are singletons. This material consisted of CD4+ or CD8+ T cells sorted from blood, taken in a trial of the OX40 agonist ivuxolimab. The source of these receptors is an adult with an advanced solid tumor such as melanoma, head and neck, liver or kidney cancer.

The chain joins TRBV6-7 to TRBJ2-1; TRBD2 aligns across 7 bases. TRBV6-7 is recorded as an ORF, its role being uncertain. The CDR3 totals 16 residues. V lost 0 bases and J lost 2; bases outside the gene matches: 4. The CDR3 region has the DNA TGTGCCAGCAGTTACTCCGGGACTAATGCCTACAATGAGCAGTTCTTC. Amino acid sequence: CASSYSGTNAYNEQFF.

The chain carries TRBV5-1 and TRBJ2-6; 7 bases agree with TRBD1. This CDR3 comprises 16 residues. CDR1 SGHRS and CDR2 YFSETQ come from the germline V gene. V lost 4 bases, J lost 0 bases, and 4 bases stayed unmatched. The CDR3: CASSVDRPSGANVLTF. The CDR3 coding sequence is TGCGCCAGCAGCGTGGACAGGCCCTCTGGGGCCAACGTCCTGACTTTC.

V and J are TRBV4-1 and TRBJ1-6; D call uncertain. CDR1 is MGHRA and CDR2 is YSYEKL in the germline V gene. V was cut by 3 bases and J by 8 bases, with 5 bases left in between. The CDR3 contains 12 residues. The CDR3 loop is CASSQEDSPLHF. The CDR3, as DNA: TGCGCCAGCAGCCAGGAGGATTCACCCCTCCACTTT.

CDR3 loop: CASSQRVEGRIQPQHF. CDR3 DNA: TGCGCCAGCAGCCAGAGGGTGGAGGGCCGCATTCAGCCCCAGCATTTT. The chain couples TRBV4-1 to TRBJ1-5; D unresolved. Trimming took off 3 bases at V and 6 bases at J, with 18 bases between the two ends. This CDR3 has 16 residues. Germline-derived CDR1 and CDR2 are MGHRA and YSYEKL.

This clone was picked up one time. The chain employs TRBV14 and TRBJ2-7, with D possibly matching TRBD2 (5 bases). This CDR3 comprises 15 residues. The V end lost 2 bases, the J end lost 0 bases, and 11 bases lay between the germline ends. The germline V gene encodes CDR1 SGHDN and CDR2 FVKESK. The CDR3 loop is CASSQITGISYEQYF. CDR3 bases: TGTGCCAGCAGCCAAATAACGGGGATCTCCTACGAGCAGTACTTC.

The rearrangement links TRBV9 to TRBJ2-5, with 8 bases that match TRBD2. Germline-derived CDR1 and CDR2 are SGDLS and YYNGEE. CDR3 length equals 15 residues. The junction had 5 bases not matched to a gene; V was cut back by 4 bases and J by 0 bases. CDR3 loop: CASSLSGGYQETQYF. The CDR3 nucleotides are TGTGCCAGCAGCCTATCGGGAGGGTACCAAGAGACCCAGTACTTC. The complete variable domain, with remaining parts taken from reference TRBV9 and TRBJ2-5, reads DSGVTQTPKHLITATGQRVTLRCSPRSGDLSVYWYQQSLDQGLQFLIQYYNGEERAKGNILERFSAQQFPDLHSELNLSSLELGDSALYFCASSLSGGYQETQYFGPGTRLLVL.

Remarks on this clone: Other DNA sequences within the sample encode an identical CDR3. The rearrangement uses TRBV28 and TRBJ2-7; D is uncertain. From germline, CDR1 is MDHEN and CDR2 SYDVKM. The CDR3 consists of 13 residues. Trimming pared 3 bases from V and 2 bases from J, leaving 8 bases between. The CDR3 region has the DNA TGTGCCAGCAGTTTCCCAGGCCCCTACGAGCAGTACTTC. Its protein is CASSFPGPYEQYF.

The V and J genes are TRBV11-2 and TRBJ2-2; D uncertain. The V gene's germline CDR1 is SGHAT and CDR2 FQNNGV. V lost 4 bases to trimming and J lost 1 base, with 4 bases between them. This CDR3 comprises 13 residues. The CDR3 DNA reads as TGTGCCAGCAGCTGGAAGAACACCGGGGAGCTGTTTTTT. This translates into CASSWKNTGELFF.

The CDR3 DNA reads as TGCGCCAGCAGCTCACAGGCGAGCTCCTACAATGAGCAGTTCTTC. It translates to CASSSQASSYNEQFF. The chain uses TRBV5-1 and TRBJ2-1; a possible D gene is TRBD1 (5 bases). V lost 3 bases and J lost 0, with 10 bases in between. The germline CDR1 and CDR2 sequences are SGHRS and YFSETQ. The CDR3 covers 15 residues. Complete variable domain (other parts from reference TRBV5-1 and TRBJ2-1): KAGVTQTPRYLIKTRGQQVTLSCSPISGHRSVSWYQQTPGQGLQFLFEYFSETQRNKGNFPGRFSGRQFSNSRSEMNVSTLELGDSALYLCASSSQASSYNEQFFGPGTRLTVL.

The chain couples TRBV5-1 to TRBJ1-2, with 7 bases that match TRBD1. CDR1 and CDR2 from the germline V gene are SGHRS and YFSETQ. After removal of 2 bases from V and 5 bases from J, the junction contained 3 bases not matched to a gene. The CDR3 has 13 residues. CDR3 residues: CASSFGRGYGYTF. CDR3 in DNA: TGCGCCAGCAGCTTCGGCAGGGGGTATGGCTACACCTTC.